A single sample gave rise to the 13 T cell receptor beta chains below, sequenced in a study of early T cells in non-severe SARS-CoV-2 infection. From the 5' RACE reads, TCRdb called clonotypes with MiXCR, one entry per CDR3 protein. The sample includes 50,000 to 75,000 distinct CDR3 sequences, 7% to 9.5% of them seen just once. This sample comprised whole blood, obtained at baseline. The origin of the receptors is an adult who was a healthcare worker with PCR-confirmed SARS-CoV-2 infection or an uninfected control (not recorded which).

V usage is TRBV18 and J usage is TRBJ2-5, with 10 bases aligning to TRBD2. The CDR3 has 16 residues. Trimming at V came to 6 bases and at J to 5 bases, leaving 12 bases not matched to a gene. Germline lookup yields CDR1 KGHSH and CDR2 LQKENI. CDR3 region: CASSNDRLAGLETQYF. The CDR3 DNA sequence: TGTGCCAGCTCTAACGACCGACTAGCGGGTTTGGAGACCCAGTACTTC.

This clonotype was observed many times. The CDR3 coding sequence is TGCAGTGGCATAGCGGGAGTCTACGAGCAGTACTTC. This translates into CSGIAGVYEQYF. V gene TRBV20-1 combines with J gene TRBJ2-7; 9 nucleotides line up with TRBD2. Germline trimming cut 7 bases from V and 3 bases from J; bases unmatched to any gene: 4. The CDR3 extends over 12 amino acids. Per germline, CDR1 DFQATT and CDR2 SNEGSKA (reference sequence).

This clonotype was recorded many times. CDR3: CSARGTSGRVVPYNEQFF. CDR3 DNA sequence: TGCAGTGCTAGGGGGACTAGCGGGAGGGTGGTCCCCTACAATGAGCAGTTCTTC. The genes are TRBV20-1 and TRBJ2-1; TRBD2 aligns across 16 bases. The CDR3 runs 18 residues. The germline CDR1 and CDR2 sequences are DFQATT and SNEGSKA (reference sequence). V lost 3 bases and J lost 2; bases outside the gene matches: 7.

CDR3 loop: CAISEPAGARPGELFF. The CDR3 coding sequence is TGTGCCATCAGTGAACCGGCGGGAGCCCGTCCCGGGGAGCTGTTTTTT. The rearrangement links TRBV10-3 to TRBJ2-2; 7 nucleotides agree with TRBD2. This CDR3 region has 16 residues. Germline V gives CDR1 ENHRY, CDR2 SYGVKD. V shed 3 bases, J shed 6 bases, and the junction held 10 bases outside the gene matches.

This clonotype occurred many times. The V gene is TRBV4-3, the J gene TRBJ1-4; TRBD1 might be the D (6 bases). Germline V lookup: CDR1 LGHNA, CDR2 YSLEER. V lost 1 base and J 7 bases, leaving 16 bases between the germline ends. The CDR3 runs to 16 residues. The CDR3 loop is CASSQVGSLGGEKLFF. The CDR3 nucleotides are TGCGCCAGCAGCCAAGTGGGATCATTAGGGGGTGAAAAACTGTTTTTT.

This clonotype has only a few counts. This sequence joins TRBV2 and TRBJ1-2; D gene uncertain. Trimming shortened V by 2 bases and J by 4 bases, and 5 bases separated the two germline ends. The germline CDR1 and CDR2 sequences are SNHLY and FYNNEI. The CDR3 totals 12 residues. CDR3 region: CASSERSYGYTF. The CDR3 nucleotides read TGTGCCAGCAGTGAACGGAGCTATGGCTACACCTTC.

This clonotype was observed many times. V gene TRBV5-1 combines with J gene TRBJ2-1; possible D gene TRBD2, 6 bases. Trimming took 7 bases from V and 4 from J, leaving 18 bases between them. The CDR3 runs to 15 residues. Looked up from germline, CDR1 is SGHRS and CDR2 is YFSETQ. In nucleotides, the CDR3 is TGCGCCAGCGGCTGGGGGGACTCCGCTTACAATGAGCAGTTCTTC. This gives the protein CASGWGDSAYNEQFF.

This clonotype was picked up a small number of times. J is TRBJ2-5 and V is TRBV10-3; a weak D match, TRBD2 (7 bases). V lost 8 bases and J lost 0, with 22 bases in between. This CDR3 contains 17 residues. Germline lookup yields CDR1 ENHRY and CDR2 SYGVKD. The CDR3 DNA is TGTGCCATCGCCCCTGGAGCGGGAAGGGGGAACCAAGAGACCCAGTACTTC. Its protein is CAIAPGAGRGNQETQYF.

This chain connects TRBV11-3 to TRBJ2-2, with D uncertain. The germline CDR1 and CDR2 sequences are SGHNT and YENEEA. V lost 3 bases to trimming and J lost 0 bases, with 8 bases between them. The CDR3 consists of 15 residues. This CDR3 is CASSFGRTNTGELFF. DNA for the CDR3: TGTGCCAGCAGCTTCGGGCGGACGAACACCGGGGAGCTGTTTTTT.

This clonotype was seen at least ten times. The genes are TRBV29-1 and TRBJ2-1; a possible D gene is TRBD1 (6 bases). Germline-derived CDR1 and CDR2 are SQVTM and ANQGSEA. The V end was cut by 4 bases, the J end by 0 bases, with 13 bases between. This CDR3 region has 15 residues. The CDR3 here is CSVGGGHPSYNEQFF. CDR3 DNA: TGCAGCGTTGGAGGGGGACACCCCTCCTACAATGAGCAGTTCTTC.

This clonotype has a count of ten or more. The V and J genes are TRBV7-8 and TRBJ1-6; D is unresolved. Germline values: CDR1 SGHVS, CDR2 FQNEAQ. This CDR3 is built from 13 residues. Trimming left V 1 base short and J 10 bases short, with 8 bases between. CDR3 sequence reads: CASSLEGWSPLHF. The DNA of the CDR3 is TGTGCCAGCAGCTTAGAGGGATGGTCACCCCTCCACTTT.

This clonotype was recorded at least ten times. The CDR3 nucleotides read TGTGCCACCAGCAGAGAATTGAGCTACGAGCAGTACTTC. As protein: CATSRELSYEQYF. V is TRBV15 and J is TRBJ2-7; D call uncertain. The CDR3 totals 13 residues. V was shortened by 0 bases and J by 3 bases, with 6 bases between the two germline ends. Germline values: CDR1 LNHNV, CDR2 YYDKDF (reference sequence). The whole variable domain, remainder taken from reference TRBV15 and TRBJ2-7, is DAMVIQNPRYQVTQFGKPVTLSCSQTLNHNVMYWYQQKSSQAPKLLFHYYDKDFNNEADTPDNFQSRRPNTSFCFLDIRSPGLGDTAMYLCATSRELSYEQYFGPGTRLTVT.

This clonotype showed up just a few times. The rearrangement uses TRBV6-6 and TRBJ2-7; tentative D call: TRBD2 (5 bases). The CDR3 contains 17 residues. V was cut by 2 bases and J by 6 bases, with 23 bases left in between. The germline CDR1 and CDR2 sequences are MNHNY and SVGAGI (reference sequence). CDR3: CASSYTPARFLAAEQYF. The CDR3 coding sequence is TGTGCCAGCAGTTACACCCCGGCCCGGTTCCTAGCAGCCGAGCAGTACTTC.